Shown below are 21 T cell receptor beta chains from a single sample sequenced in a study of blood T cell repertoires in COVID-19. The table came from immunoSEQ multiplex PCR; TCRdb's copy has only in-frame clones and leaves some out. This repertoire shows around 220,000 clones, about nine tenths found once; its top ten account for 2.2%. Sequencing input: peripheral blood. The receptors were sampled from a woman aged 50 to 60 with acute or convalescent COVID-19.

The chain carries TRBV7-2 and TRBJ2-7, with D uncertain. V shed 6 bases and J shed 9 bases, with 18 bases lying between them. Germline V gene sequence: CDR1 SGHTA, CDR2 FQGNSA. This CDR3 spans 13 amino acids. The CDR3: CASSSHVALLQYF. DNA of the CDR3: TGTGCCAGCAGTTCACACGTGGCCCTTTTGCAGTACTTC.

J is TRBJ1-4 and V is TRBV7-2; TRBD1 agrees at 10 bases. Germline V gene lookup returns CDR1 SGHTA and CDR2 FQGNSA. There are 13 residues in the CDR3. With 11 bases clipped from V and 4 bases from J, the junction kept 4 bases outside the gene matches. The CDR3 loop is CASGTGVNEKLFF. The DNA for the CDR3 is TGTGCCTCAGGGACAGGGGTTAATGAAAAACTGTTTTTT.

The J gene is TRBJ2-7, the V gene TRBV6-2 or TRBV6-3; 11 bases agree with TRBD2. Losses at the gene ends were 0 bases for V and 0 bases for J; bases not matched to a gene: 10. CDR1 is MNHEY, CDR2 SVGEGT, per germline. The CDR3 sequence is 19 residues long. The CDR3 is CASSYSASGRRLSSYEQYF. The CDR3 DNA is TGTGCCAGCAGTTACTCAGCTAGCGGGAGGCGTTTGAGCTCCTACGAGCAGTACTTC.

This chain joins TRBV7-2 and TRBJ2-3; a weak D match, TRBD1 (5 bases). The CDR3 consists of 14 residues. Germline CDR1 and CDR2: SGHTA and FQGNSA. Trimming shortened V by 5 bases and J by 2 bases, and 11 bases separated the two germline ends. The DNA for the CDR3 is TGTGCCAGCAGCCCAGGACAAAACACAGATACGCAGTATTTT. As protein: CASSPGQNTDTQYF.

This clone occurred once. The chain combines TRBV9 with TRBJ2-3, with D possibly matching TRBD1 (5 bases). Trimming left V 4 bases short and J 4 bases short, with 16 bases between. Per germline, CDR1 SGDLS and CDR2 YYNGEE. CDR3 size: 15 residues. The CDR3 here is CASSLRGTFPDTQYF. CDR3 sequence (DNA): TGTGCCAGCAGCCTTAGGGGAACATTCCCAGATACGCAGTATTTT.

This chain joins TRBV29-1 and TRBJ2-5, with D perhaps matching TRBD2 (6 bases). The germline V and J ends were trimmed by 1 base and 8 bases, with 20 bases remaining between them. The CDR3 runs to 15 residues. Looked up from germline, CDR1 is SQVTM and CDR2 is ANQGSEA. CDR3 bases: TGCAGCGTTGAAGTAGGACCCCTAGTTAGCGGAACCCAGTACTTC. Translating gives CSVEVGPLVSGTQYF.

This chain joins TRBV10-2 and TRBJ1-6; D remains unclear. Germline lookup yields CDR1 WSHSY and CDR2 SAAADI. The CDR3 sequence is 13 residues long. Trimming removed 10 bases from V and 6 bases from J, with 13 bases in between. The chain's CDR3 is CATVPVTNSPLHF. For the CDR3, the DNA is TGCGCCACGGTCCCTGTCACTAATTCACCCCTCCACTTT.

The rearrangement links TRBV5-8 to TRBJ2-1; 13 bases match TRBD2. Germline V gene data show CDR1 as SGHTS and CDR2 as YDEGEE. CDR3 size: 17 residues. The J segment lost 3 bases and the V segment lost 4 bases, leaving 7 bases of the junction unmatched. The CDR3 sequence is CASSLLAGGGYYNEQFF. DNA for the CDR3: TGTGCCAGCAGCCTACTAGCGGGAGGGGGATACTACAATGAGCAGTTCTTC. The full variable domain, with the rest looked up from reference TRBV5-8 and TRBJ2-1, is EAGVTQSPTHLIKTRGQQATLRCSPISGHTSVYWYQQALGLGLQFLLWYDEGEERNRGNFPPRFSGRQFPNYSSELNVNALELEDSALYLCASSLLAGGGYYNEQFFGPGTRLTVL.

Only a few counts were recorded for this clone. The chain combines TRBV9 with TRBJ2-1, with TRBD2 matching 8 bases. The germline V gene encodes CDR1 SGDLS and CDR2 YYNGEE. CDR3 length: 16 amino acids. V shed 4 bases, J shed 7 bases, and the junction held 13 bases outside the gene matches. CDR3 in amino acids: CASSITSGVQVNEQFF. The CDR3 nucleotides read TGTGCCAGCAGCATTACTAGCGGTGTGCAGGTTAATGAGCAGTTCTTC.

This chain connects TRBV5-6 to TRBJ2-2, with 7 nucleotides matching TRBD2. The V and J ends lost 2 bases and 5 bases, in that order; junction bases with no gene match: 12. The CDR3 runs 17 residues. The germline CDR1 and CDR2 sequences are SGHDT and YYEEEE. In DNA form, the CDR3 reads TGTGCCAGCAGCTTTTATCGTGGGAGGGCCGGAACCGGGGAGCTGTTTTTT. This gives the protein CASSFYRGRAGTGELFF.

The rearrangement joins TRBV11-2 to TRBJ1-2; D remains unclear. The CDR3 extends over 13 amino acids. Trimming pared 2 bases from V and 6 bases from J, leaving 10 bases between. CDR1 is SGHAT and CDR2 is FQNNGV in the germline V gene. CDR3 sequence (DNA): TGTGCCAGCAGCTTACGGGGTACGAATGGCTACACCTTC. It translates to CASSLRGTNGYTF.

The chain employs TRBV10-3 and TRBJ1-2; D is unresolved. Between the trimmed V and J ends, which lost 8 bases and 8 bases, there was a span of 15 bases. CDR3 size: 12 residues. Germline V gene sequence: CDR1 ENHRY, CDR2 SYGVKD. CDR3 nucleotides: TGTGCCATCCAAGGAGGGTTGGGGGGCTACACCTTC. Protein sequence: CAIQGGLGGYTF.

The chain recombines TRBV5-1 with TRBJ2-5, with D maybe TRBD2 (7 bases). The CDR3 is 16 residues long. Germline V CDR1 and CDR2: SGHRS, YFSETQ. The ends were cut back, 0 bases at V and 5 bases at J, with 17 bases in the middle. DNA of the CDR3: TGCGCCAGCAGCTTGGGGTCGGGGGGCACACTGGAGACCCAGTACTTC. Its protein product is CASSLGSGGTLETQYF.

The J gene is TRBJ1-2, the V gene TRBV24-1; D ambiguous. The CDR3 totals 14 residues. Trimming shortened V by 4 bases and J by 2 bases, and 10 bases separated the two germline ends. The germline V gene has CDR1 KGHDR and CDR2 SFDVKD. The CDR3 loop reads CATSEPTVNYGYTF. CDR3 coding DNA: TGTGCCACCAGTGAACCTACAGTGAACTATGGCTACACCTTC.

The chain recombines TRBV19 with TRBJ1-5, with D unclear. The ends were cut back, 8 bases at V and 3 bases at J, with 8 bases in the middle. CDR3 size: 12 residues. CDR1 is LNHDA and CDR2 is SQIVND in the germline V gene (reference sequence). The CDR3 loop reads CASRRVNQPQHF. DNA of the CDR3: TGTGCCAGTCGGAGAGTCAATCAGCCCCAGCATTTT.

The chain is built from TRBV6-5 and TRBJ1-4; D not certain. Looked up from germline, CDR1 is MNHEY and CDR2 is SVGAGI. The V end lost 4 bases, the J end lost 4 bases, and 13 bases lay between the germline ends. The CDR3 totals 15 residues. The CDR3 DNA sequence: TGTGCCAGCAGTTCTGGGCAGGCATTTAATGAAAAACTGTTTTTT. Translating it yields CASSSGQAFNEKLFF.

This chain joins TRBV19 and TRBJ2-5; the D gene is possibly TRBD2 (7 bases). Germline-derived CDR1 and CDR2 are LNHDA and SQIVND (reference sequence). Deletions cut 3 bases from V and 5 bases from J, with 16 bases between. The CDR3 covers 15 residues. The CDR3 region is CASSIGGGSTETQYF. In nucleotides, the CDR3 is TGTGCCAGTAGTATTGGGGGCGGGAGCACGGAGACCCAGTACTTC.

J is TRBJ1-2 and V is TRBV5-5; the D is unclear. Germline V gene lookup returns CDR1 SGHKS and CDR2 YYEKEE (reference sequence). V was clipped by 0 bases and J by 8 bases, with 11 bases between them. This CDR3 is built from 13 residues. The CDR3 loop is CASSLVPEGGYTF. The CDR3 DNA is TGTGCCAGCAGCTTGGTTCCGGAGGGCGGCTACACCTTC. Variable domain in full (rest from reference TRBV5-5 and TRBJ1-2): DAGVTQSPTHLIKTRGQQVTLRCSPISGHKSVSWYQQVLGQGPQFIFQYYEKEERGRGNFPDRFSARQFPNYSSELNVNALLLGDSALYLCASSLVPEGGYTFGSGTRLTVV.

The CDR3 coding sequence is TGTGCCAGCAGCCCAACCTTCACCGGGACAGGGAGGCCTGGAAACACCATATATTTT. This translates into CASSPTFTGTGRPGNTIYF. V gene TRBV3-1 (or the pseudogene TRBV3-2) combines with J gene TRBJ1-3; 9 nucleotides line up with TRBD1. The CDR3 has 19 amino acids. V gave up 4 bases and J gave up 2 bases; unmatched junction bases: 15. CDR1 and CDR2 from the germline V gene are LGHDT and YNNKEL (reference sequence).

The chain couples TRBV7-2 to TRBJ2-1, with a possible D match to TRBD1 (5 bases). Germline values: CDR1 SGHTA, CDR2 FQGNSA. Trimming stripped 6 bases from V and 3 bases from J, with 12 bases between. The CDR3 has 14 residues. CDR3 sequence reads: CASSWGFDYNEQFF. The CDR3 DNA is TGTGCCAGCAGTTGGGGCTTTGACTACAATGAGCAGTTCTTC.

The rearrangement uses TRBV6-5 and TRBJ1-2; 8 nucleotides agree with TRBD1. This CDR3 contains 16 residues. With 0 bases clipped from V and 1 base from J, the junction kept 4 bases outside the gene matches. Germline V gives CDR1 MNHEY, CDR2 SVGAGI. CDR3 sequence reads: CASSYSRTGINYGYTF. CDR3 DNA: TGTGCCAGCAGTTACTCGCGGACAGGGATTAACTATGGCTACACCTTC.